This is a list of T cell receptor beta chains from one sample in a study of CD8 T cells in Susac syndrome. TCRdb reanalysed the immunoSEQ multiplex PCR reads using MiXCR and keeps one entry per CDR3 protein. Among over 80,000 distinct CDR3 sequences listed, over 85% were seen once. The sample taken for sequencing was CD8+ T cells from PBMCs. The receptors shown here come from a human donor in good health. Both conserved end residues are part of each CDR3. A D gene is named only where the DNA matches it firmly. Expanded clones are given a class, and other clones once, few, many or no size at all.

-	TRBV4-1	-	TRBJ1-1	CASSQDLNTEAFF	TGCGCCAGCAGCCAAGATCTGAACACTGAAGCTTTCTTT
-	TRBV3-1	-	TRBJ1-5	CASSQGPGHNSNQPQHF	TGTGCCAGCAGCCAAGGTCCAGGGCATAATAGCAATCAGCCCCAGCATTTT
-	TRBV13	-	TRBJ2-7	CASSLGASSYEQYF	TGTGCCAGCAGCTTAGGTGCGAGCTCCTACGAGCAGTACTTC
TRBD2	TRBV5-4	-	TRBJ2-5	CASSTELAEETQYF	TGTGCCAGCAGCACGGAACTAGCGGAAGAGACCCAGTACTTC
TRBD1	TRBV5-6	-	TRBJ1-5	CASSSGQLINQPQHF	TGTGCCAGCAGCTCGGGACAGCTCATTAATCAGCCCCAGCATTTT
TRBD2	TRBV10-3	-	TRBJ2-1	CAAREGGYNEQFF	TGTGCCGCCCGGGAGGGGGGCTACAATGAGCAGTTCTTC
-	TRBV7-9	-	TRBJ2-7	CASSLMTGGEQYF	TGTGCCAGCAGCTTGATGACCGGGGGCGAGCAGTACTTC
-	TRBV9	once	TRBJ2-1	CASSVELPSSEQFF	TGTGCCAGCAGCGTGGAGCTGCCATCATCCGAGCAGTTCTTC
TRBD2	TRBV7-8	-	TRBJ2-3	CASNPSGGAGDTQYF	TGTGCCAGCAACCCTAGCGGGGGGGCCGGAGATACGCAGTATTTT
-	TRBV5-1	-	TRBJ2-1	CASSLAGQGYNEQFF	TGCGCCAGCAGCTTGGCAGGGCAGGGTTACAATGAGCAGTTCTTC
-	TRBV5-6	few	TRBJ2-2	CASSLSPGELFF	TGTGCCAGCAGCTTATCCCCCGGGGAGCTGTTTTTT
-	TRBV3-1	-	TRBJ2-7	CASSQVSGADYEQYF	TGTGCCAGCAGCCAAGTCTCTGGGGCGGACTACGAGCAGTACTTC
-	TRBV19	-	TRBJ2-7	CASSLRDSSSYEQYF	TGTGCCAGTAGTCTCCGGGACTCCAGCTCCTACGAGCAGTACTTC
-	TRBV29-1	-	TRBJ2-5	CSVAVGTAETQYF	TGCAGCGTCGCCGTCGGGACCGCAGAGACCCAGTACTTC
TRBD1	TRBV18	-	TRBJ2-3	CASSPGQGSTDTQYF	TGTGCCAGCTCACCCGGACAGGGGAGCACAGATACGCAGTATTTT
TRBD1	TRBV20-1	-	TRBJ2-7	CSATGTVGEQYF	TGCAGTGCTACAGGGACAGTTGGGGAGCAGTACTTC
-	TRBV4-1	-	TRBJ2-7	CASSQEKGITYEQYF	TGCGCCAGCAGCCAAGAAAAGGGAATAACCTACGAGCAGTACTTC
TRBD1	TRBV9	-	TRBJ2-7	CASSDRQGYEQYF	TGTGCCAGCAGCGACAGACAGGGATACGAGCAGTACTTC
-	TRBV15	-	TRBJ2-1	CATSSGYEQFF	TGTGCCACCAGCTCGGGGTATGAGCAGTTCTTC
TRBD1	TRBV23-1	-	TRBJ1-2	CASSQELGQGYGYTF	TGCGCCAGCAGTCAAGAACTGGGACAGGGATATGGCTACACCTTC
-	TRBV4-1	few	TRBJ2-7	CASSQDPPPTGYEQYF	TGCGCCAGCAGCCAAGATCCCCCTCCGACAGGCTACGAGCAGTACTTC
-	TRBV6-1	few	TRBJ2-5	CASSGLAETQYF	TGTGCCAGCAGTGGCCTAGCGGAGACCCAGTACTTC
-	TRBV13	-	TRBJ1-1	CASSLGGVPNTEAFF	TGTGCCAGCAGCTTAGGGGGGGTACCGAACACTGAAGCTTTCTTT
-	TRBV7-9	once	TRBJ2-7	CASSLGLTGTYEQYF	TGTGCCAGCAGCTTAGGACTGACAGGTACCTACGAGCAGTACTTC
-	TRBV5-1	once	TRBJ1-1	CASSVSTGFGEAFF	TGCGCCAGCAGCGTCTCAACGGGGTTCGGTGAAGCTTTCTTT
-	TRBV7-9	-	TRBJ1-5	CASSLEGSFEPQHF	TGTGCCAGCAGCTTAGAAGGCAGCTTTGAGCCCCAGCATTTT
-	TRBV5-4	-	TRBJ2-1	CASSLESGRKNEQFF	TGTGCCAGCAGCTTGGAAAGCGGGCGGAAGAATGAGCAGTTCTTC
TRBD1	TRBV4-1	few	TRBJ2-7	CASSQEDRGLHEQYF	TGCGCCAGCAGCCAAGAGGACAGGGGGCTGCACGAGCAGTACTTC
-	TRBV19	-	TRBJ1-5	CASSLGGYSNQPQHF	TGTGCCAGTAGTCTGGGAGGTTATAGCAATCAGCCCCAGCATTTT
TRBD2	TRBV6-4	-	TRBJ2-3	CASSTSASGGATDTQYF	TGTGCCAGCTCGACGAGCGCTAGCGGGGGGGCCACAGATACGCAGTATTTT
-	TRBV2	once	TRBJ2-2	CASSEWLEAGELFF	TGTGCCAGCAGTGAGTGGCTAGAGGCCGGGGAGCTGTTTTTT
TRBD1	TRBV6-6	-	TRBJ1-1	CASTLGTEKAFF	TGTGCCAGCACCCTGGGGACAGAAAAAGCTTTCTTT
-	TRBV7-3	once	TRBJ2-5	CASSLTGGSQETQYF	TGTGCCAGCAGCTTAACGGGGGGCTCGCAAGAGACCCAGTACTTC
TRBD1	TRBV20-1	-	TRBJ1-2	CSAPRWTGTNYGYTF	TGCAGTGCTCCTCGGTGGACAGGCACTAACTATGGCTACACCTTC
-	TRBV2	-	TRBJ2-7	CASSSGDGNEQYF	TGTGCCAGCAGTTCGGGGGATGGAAACGAGCAGTACTTC
-	TRBV27	-	TRBJ2-3	CASSPHTIASTDTQYF	TGTGCCAGCAGTCCGCATACGATAGCTAGCACAGATACGCAGTATTTT
TRBD1	TRBV7-9	-	TRBJ2-2	CASSGRGISTGELFF	TGTGCCAGCAGCGGCAGGGGGATAAGCACCGGGGAGCTGTTTTTT
-	TRBV6-6	-	TRBJ2-1	CASSYGVVVNEQFF	TGTGCCAGCAGTTACGGCGTCGTCGTGAATGAGCAGTTCTTC
-	TRBV9	-	TRBJ2-7	CASSVRAEGGEQYF	TGTGCCAGCAGCGTAAGAGCGGAAGGGGGGGAGCAGTACTTC
TRBD1	TRBV30	-	TRBJ1-2	CAWNPRGTGRDGYTF	TGTGCCTGGAACCCCCGCGGGACAGGGCGGGATGGCTACACCTTC
-	TRBV6-5	-	TRBJ2-1	CASSYSWGAGNEQFF	TGTGCCAGCAGTTACTCGTGGGGGGCCGGTAATGAGCAGTTCTTC
TRBD1	TRBV28	-	TRBJ2-3	CASSPGGTLHTQYF	TGTGCCAGCAGCCCAGGGGGAACGTTGCATACGCAGTATTTT
-	TRBV3-1	-	TRBJ1-1	CASSQDPLQPGLNTEAFF	TGTGCCAGCAGCCAAGACCCCCTCCAGCCAGGGTTGAACACTGAAGCTTTCTTT
-	TRBV6-2/TRBV6-3	-	TRBJ1-1	CASSFRTASAFF	TGTGCCAGCAGTTTCAGGACAGCCTCAGCTTTCTTT
-	TRBV27	-	TRBJ2-6	CASSFHLSGANVLTF	TGTGCCAGCAGTTTTCATCTCTCTGGGGCCAACGTCCTGACTTTC
-	TRBV7-2	-	TRBJ2-7	CASSSPDSPYEQYF	TGTGCCAGCAGCTCCCCGGATAGTCCGTACGAGCAGTACTTC
TRBD1	TRBV19	-	TRBJ2-7	CASSTIQQGFLAYEQYF	TGTGCCAGTAGTACGATCCAACAGGGGTTCCTGGCCTACGAGCAGTACTTC
-	TRBV27	-	TRBJ2-7	CASSLYQGFYEQYF	TGTGCCAGCAGTTTATATCAGGGGTTTTACGAGCAGTACTTC
TRBD2	TRBV18	-	TRBJ2-1	CASSLGLAGSDEQFF	TGTGCCAGCTCACTGGGACTAGCGGGGAGCGATGAGCAGTTCTTC
-	TRBV2	-	TRBJ1-6	CAAVEPNSPLHF	TGTGCCGCGGTCGAGCCGAATTCACCCCTCCACTTT
TRBD1	TRBV6-6	-	TRBJ1-2	CATPGQGVYGYTF	TGTGCCACCCCGGGACAGGGAGTCTATGGCTACACCTTC
TRBD2	TRBV9	-	TRBJ2-7	CASSALDRGLYEQYF	TGTGCCAGCAGCGCCCTAGATCGGGGACTATACGAGCAGTACTTC
-	TRBV19	-	TRBJ1-5	CASSITPINQPQHF	TGTGCCAGTAGTATTACTCCTATTAATCAGCCCCAGCATTTT
TRBD1	TRBV3-1	-	TRBJ1-3	CASSQTQTGVGNTIYF	TGTGCCAGCAGCCAGACTCAAACAGGGGTTGGAAACACCATATATTTT
-	TRBV10-2	-	TRBJ1-5	CASSVGFNNQPQHF	TGCGCCAGCAGTGTTGGATTCAACAATCAGCCCCAGCATTTT
-	TRBV7-2	-	TRBJ2-5	CASSLETREETQYF	TGTGCCAGCAGCTTAGAGACCAGGGAGGAGACCCAGTACTTC
-	TRBV7-9	-	TRBJ1-4	CASSPGEKLFF	TGTGCCAGTTCTCCGGGGGAAAAACTGTTTTTT